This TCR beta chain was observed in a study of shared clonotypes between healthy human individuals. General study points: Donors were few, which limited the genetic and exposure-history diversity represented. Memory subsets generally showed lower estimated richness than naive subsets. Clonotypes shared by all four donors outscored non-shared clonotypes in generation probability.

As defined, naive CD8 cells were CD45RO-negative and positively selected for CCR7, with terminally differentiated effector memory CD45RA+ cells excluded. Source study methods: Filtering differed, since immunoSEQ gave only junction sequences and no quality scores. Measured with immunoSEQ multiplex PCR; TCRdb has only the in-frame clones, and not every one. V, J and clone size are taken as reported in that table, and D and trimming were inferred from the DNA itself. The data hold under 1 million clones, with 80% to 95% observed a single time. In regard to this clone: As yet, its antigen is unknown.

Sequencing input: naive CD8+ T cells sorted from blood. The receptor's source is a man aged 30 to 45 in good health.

In nucleotides, the CDR3 is TGTGCCAGCAGCCCATTGACAGGGCTAAGCTCCTACGAGCAGTACTTC. Translation gives CASSPLTGLSSYEQYF. This chain joins TRBV5-4 and TRBJ2-7, with 7 bases identical to TRBD1. The CDR3 is 16 amino acids. V trimming: 4 bases; J trimming: 0 bases; junction bases outside the gene matches: 10. CDR1 SGHNT and CDR2 YYREEE come from the germline V gene (reference sequence).